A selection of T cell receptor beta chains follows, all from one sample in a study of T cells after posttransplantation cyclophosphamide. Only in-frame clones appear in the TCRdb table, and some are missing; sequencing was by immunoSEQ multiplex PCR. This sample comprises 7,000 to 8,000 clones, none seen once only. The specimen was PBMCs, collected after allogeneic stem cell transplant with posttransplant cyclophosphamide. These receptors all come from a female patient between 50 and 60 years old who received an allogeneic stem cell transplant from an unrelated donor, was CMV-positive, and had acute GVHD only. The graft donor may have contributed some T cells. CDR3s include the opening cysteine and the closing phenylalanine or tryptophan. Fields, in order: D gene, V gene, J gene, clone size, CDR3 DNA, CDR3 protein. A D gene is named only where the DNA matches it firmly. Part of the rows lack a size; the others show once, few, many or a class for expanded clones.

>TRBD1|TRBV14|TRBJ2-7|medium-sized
TGTGCCAGCAGCCCCCCGACAGGGAATCCCTACGAGCAGTACTTC
CASSPPTGNPYEQYF
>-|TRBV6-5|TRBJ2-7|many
TGTGCCAGCAGTTCAGGGGTCGAGCAGTACTTC
CASSSGVEQYF
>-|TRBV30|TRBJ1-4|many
TGTGCCTGGAGCGAGGGCCTAGGAACGTTTTTT
CAWSEGLGTFF
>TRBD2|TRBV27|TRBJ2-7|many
TGTGCCAGCAGCGCCGCCGCGGGACTACCCGCCTACGAGCAGTACTTC
CASSAAAGLPAYEQYF
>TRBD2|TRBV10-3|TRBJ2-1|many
TGTGCCATCAGGCGACTAGCGGGAACAAGTAATGAGCAGTTCTTC
CAIRRLAGTSNEQFF
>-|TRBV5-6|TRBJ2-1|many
TGTGCCAGCCCCTTGGTCAAGCACAATGAGCAGTTCTTC
CASPLVKHNEQFF
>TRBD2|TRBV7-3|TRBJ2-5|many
TGTGCCAGCAGCTTGTGGGAGGGGGAGACCCAGTACTTC
CASSLWEGETQYF
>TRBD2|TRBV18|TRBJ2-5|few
TGTGCCAGCTCACCGACGACTAGCGGGAAAGAGACCCAGTACTTC
CASSPTTSGKETQYF
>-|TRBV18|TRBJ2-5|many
TGTGCCAGCTCACCCGGGGAGACCCAGTACTTC
CASSPGETQYF
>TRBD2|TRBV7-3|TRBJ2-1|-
TGTGCCAGCAGCTTATTAGGGACTAGCGGGAGTACAGAGCAGTTCTTC
CASSLLGTSGSTEQFF
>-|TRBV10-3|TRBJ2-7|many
TGTGCCATCACCAAAGACAGGACCTACGAGCAGTACTTC
CAITKDRTYEQYF
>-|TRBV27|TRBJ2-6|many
TGTGCCAGCAGCCCCCTCGGGTTCTCTGGGGCCAACGTCCTGACTTTC
CASSPLGFSGANVLTF
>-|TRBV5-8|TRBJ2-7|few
TGTGCCAGTAGCTTGGATTACGGAGTCTCCTACGAGCAGTACTTC
CASSLDYGVSYEQYF
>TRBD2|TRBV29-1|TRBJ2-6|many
TGCCGTCCATGCCTAAGGCGGGAGCTTTCTGGGGCCAACGTCCTGACTTTC
CRPCLRRELSGANVLTF
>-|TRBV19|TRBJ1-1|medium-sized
TGTGCCAGTGAGGGTGCGGAGAACACTGAAGCTTTCTTT
CASEGAENTEAFF
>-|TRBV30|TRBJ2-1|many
TGTGCCTGCCGCGACTTCTCCAATGAGCAGTTCTTC
CACRDFSNEQFF
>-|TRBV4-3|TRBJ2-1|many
TGCGCCAGCAGCCAGACCTCTCGACTACCGGGTTACAATGAGCAGTTCTTC
CASSQTSRLPGYNEQFF
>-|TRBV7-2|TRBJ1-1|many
TGTGCCAGCAGCTTAGTAGGGGGGGTCACTGAAGCTTTCTTT
CASSLVGGVTEAFF
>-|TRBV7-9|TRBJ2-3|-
TGTGCCAGCGGCCGGGTACCGGACACAGATACGCAGTATTTT
CASGRVPDTDTQYF
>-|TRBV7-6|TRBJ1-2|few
TGTGCCAGCAGCCCCCAAAGGAGGGTTGTAAGTGGCTACACCTTC
CASSPQRRVVSGYTF
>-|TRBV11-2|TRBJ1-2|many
TGTGCCAGCAGCCGAGGAGGCTATGGCTACACCTTC
CASSRGGYGYTF
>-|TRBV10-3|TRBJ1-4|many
TGTGCCATCAGTGAGCAGGGCCTCGTAACCAATGAAAAACTGTTTTTT
CAISEQGLVTNEKLFF
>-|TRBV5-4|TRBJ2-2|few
TGTGCCAGCAGCTATGGGAGGAACACCGGGGAGCTGTTTTTT
CASSYGRNTGELFF
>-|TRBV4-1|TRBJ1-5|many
TGCGCCAGCAGCCTACTATCCCTTGGGCAGGGGATCAATCAGCCCCAGCATTTT
CASSLLSLGQGINQPQHF
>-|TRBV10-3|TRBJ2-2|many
TGTGCCATCAGTGAGCCGGCTGACATCGCGAATACCGGGGAGCTGTTTTTT
CAISEPADIANTGELFF
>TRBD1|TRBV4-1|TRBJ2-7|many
TGCGCCAGCAGCCTTCGTACAGGGGCCCCCTACGAGCAGTACTTC
CASSLRTGAPYEQYF